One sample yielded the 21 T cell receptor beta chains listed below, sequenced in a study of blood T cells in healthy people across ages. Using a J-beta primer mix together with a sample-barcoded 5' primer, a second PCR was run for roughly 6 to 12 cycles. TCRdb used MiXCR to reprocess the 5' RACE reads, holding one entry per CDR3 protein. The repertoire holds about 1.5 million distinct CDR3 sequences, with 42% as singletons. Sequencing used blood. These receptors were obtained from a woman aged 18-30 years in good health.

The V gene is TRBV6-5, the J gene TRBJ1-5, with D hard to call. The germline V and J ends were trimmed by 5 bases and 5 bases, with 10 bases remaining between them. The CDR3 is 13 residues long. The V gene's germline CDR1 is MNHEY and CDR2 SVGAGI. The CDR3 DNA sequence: TGTGCCAGCAGTGACGACGGATATCAGCCCCAGCATTTT. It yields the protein CASSDDGYQPQHF.

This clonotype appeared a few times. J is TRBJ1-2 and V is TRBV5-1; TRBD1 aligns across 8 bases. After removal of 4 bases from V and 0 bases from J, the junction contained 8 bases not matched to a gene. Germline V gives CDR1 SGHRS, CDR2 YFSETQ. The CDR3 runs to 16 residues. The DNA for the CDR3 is TGCGCCAGCAGCACCGGGACAGGAGATTCTAACTATGGCTACACCTTC. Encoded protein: CASSTGTGDSNYGYTF. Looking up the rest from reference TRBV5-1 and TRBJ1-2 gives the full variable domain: KAGVTQTPRYLIKTRGQQVTLSCSPISGHRSVSWYQQTPGQGLQFLFEYFSETQRNKGNFPGRFSGRQFSNSRSEMNVSTLELGDSALYLCASSTGTGDSNYGYTFGSGTRLTVV.

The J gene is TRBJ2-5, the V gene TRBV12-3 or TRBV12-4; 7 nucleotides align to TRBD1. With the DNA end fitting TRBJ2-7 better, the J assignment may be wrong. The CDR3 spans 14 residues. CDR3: CASTLGGVTYEQYF. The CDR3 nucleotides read TGTGCCAGCACCTTAGGGGGCGTAACCTACGAGCAGTACTTC.

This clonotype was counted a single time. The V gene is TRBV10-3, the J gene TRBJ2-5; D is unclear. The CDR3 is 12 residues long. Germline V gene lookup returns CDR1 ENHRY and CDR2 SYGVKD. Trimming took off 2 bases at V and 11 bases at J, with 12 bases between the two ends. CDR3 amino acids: CAISEGGYKQYF. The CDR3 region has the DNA TGTGCCATCAGTGAGGGCGGCTACAAGCAGTACTTC.

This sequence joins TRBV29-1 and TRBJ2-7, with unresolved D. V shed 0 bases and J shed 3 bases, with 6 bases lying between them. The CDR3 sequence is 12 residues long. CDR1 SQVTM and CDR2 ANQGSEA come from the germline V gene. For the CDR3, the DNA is TGCAGCGTTGAAGACCTGAACTACGAGCAGTACTTC. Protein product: CSVEDLNYEQYF.

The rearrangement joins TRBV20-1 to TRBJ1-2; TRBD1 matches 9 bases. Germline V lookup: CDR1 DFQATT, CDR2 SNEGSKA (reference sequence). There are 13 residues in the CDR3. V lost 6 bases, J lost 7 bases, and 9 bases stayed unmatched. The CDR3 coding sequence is TGCAGTGCGCAACCGACAGGGGGAAGTGGCTACACCTTC. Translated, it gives CSAQPTGGSGYTF.

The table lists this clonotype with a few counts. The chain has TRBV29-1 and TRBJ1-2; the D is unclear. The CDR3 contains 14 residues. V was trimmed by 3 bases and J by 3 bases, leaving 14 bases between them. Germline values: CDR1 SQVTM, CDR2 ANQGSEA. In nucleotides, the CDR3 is TGCAGCGTTGAGGATGTTAGCCCCTACTATGGCTACACCTTC. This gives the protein CSVEDVSPYYGYTF.

CDR3 loop: CASSPWGTGDDEQFF. CDR3 sequence (DNA): TGCGCCAGCAGCCCTTGGGGGACAGGGGACGATGAGCAGTTCTTC. This chain joins TRBV5-1 and TRBJ2-1, with 10 bases identical to TRBD1. There are 15 residues in the CDR3. V was clipped by 4 bases and J by 8 bases; unmatched bases: 9. The V gene's germline CDR1 is SGHRS and CDR2 YFSETQ.

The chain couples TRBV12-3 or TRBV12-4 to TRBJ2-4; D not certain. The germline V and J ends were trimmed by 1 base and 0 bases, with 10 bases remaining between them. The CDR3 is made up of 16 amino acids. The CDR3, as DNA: TGTGCCAGCAGTTTAGTTGTCTTACTAGCCAAAAACATTCAGTACTTC. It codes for CASSLVVLLAKNIQYF.

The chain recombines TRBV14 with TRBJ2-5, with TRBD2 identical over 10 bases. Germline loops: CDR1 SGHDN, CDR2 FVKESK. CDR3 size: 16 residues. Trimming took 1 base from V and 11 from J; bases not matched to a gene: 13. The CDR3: CASSQGRTSGNNEQYF. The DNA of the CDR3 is TGTGCCAGCAGCCAAGGTCGGACTAGCGGAAACAATGAGCAGTACTTC.

The CDR3 loop reads CASSLDFSRDNEQFF. For the CDR3, the DNA is TGTGCCAGCAGCCTCGACTTCTCGCGGGACAATGAGCAGTTCTTC. The J gene is TRBJ2-1, the V gene TRBV4-2, with a weak D call TRBD2 (5 bases). V was pared by 4 bases and J by 5 bases, with 15 bases between. The germline CDR1 and CDR2 sequences are LGHNA and YNFKEQ. CDR3 size: 15 residues.

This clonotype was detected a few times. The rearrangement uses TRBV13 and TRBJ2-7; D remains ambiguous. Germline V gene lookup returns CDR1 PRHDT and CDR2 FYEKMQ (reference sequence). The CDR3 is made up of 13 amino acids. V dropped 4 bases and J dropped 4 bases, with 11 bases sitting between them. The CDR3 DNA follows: TGTGCCAGCAGCTCAACCACCCAGTACGAGCAGTACTTC. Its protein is CASSSTTQYEQYF.

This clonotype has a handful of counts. Written as DNA, the CDR3 is TGTGCCAGCAGCCAACCGACTAGCGGGGCGAACACCGGGGAGCTGTTTTTT. Protein product: CASSQPTSGANTGELFF. The chain joins TRBV12-3 or TRBV12-4 to TRBJ2-2, with 11 bases fitting TRBD2. The CDR3 runs to 17 residues. J gave up 0 bases and V 6 bases, and 6 bases lay outside the gene matches.

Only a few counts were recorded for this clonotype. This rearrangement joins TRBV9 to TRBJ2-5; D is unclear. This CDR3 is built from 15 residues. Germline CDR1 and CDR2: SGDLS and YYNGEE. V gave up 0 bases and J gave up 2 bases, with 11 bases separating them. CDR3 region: CASSVGAHDQETQYF. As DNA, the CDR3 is TGTGCCAGCAGCGTAGGGGCCCACGATCAAGAGACCCAGTACTTC.

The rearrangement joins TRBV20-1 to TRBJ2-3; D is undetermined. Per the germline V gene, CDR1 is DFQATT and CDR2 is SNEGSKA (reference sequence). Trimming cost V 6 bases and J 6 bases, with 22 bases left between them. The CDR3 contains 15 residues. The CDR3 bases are TGCAGTGCCCTACGGGCCGGCCGTATTTCGGATACGCAGTATTTT. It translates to CSALRAGRISDTQYF.

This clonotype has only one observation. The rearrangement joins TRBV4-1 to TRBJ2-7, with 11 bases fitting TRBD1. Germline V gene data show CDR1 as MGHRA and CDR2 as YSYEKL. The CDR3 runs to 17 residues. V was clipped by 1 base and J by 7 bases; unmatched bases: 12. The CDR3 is CASSQVVGQGAPREQYF. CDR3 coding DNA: TGCGCCAGCAGCCAAGTTGTTGGACAGGGGGCGCCGAGGGAGCAGTACTTC.

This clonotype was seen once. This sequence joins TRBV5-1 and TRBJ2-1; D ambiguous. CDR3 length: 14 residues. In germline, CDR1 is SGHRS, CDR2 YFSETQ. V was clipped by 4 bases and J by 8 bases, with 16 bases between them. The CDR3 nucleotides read TGCGCCAGCAGCGGGGAACAAACGGTGGATGAGCAGTTCTTC. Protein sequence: CASSGEQTVDEQFF.

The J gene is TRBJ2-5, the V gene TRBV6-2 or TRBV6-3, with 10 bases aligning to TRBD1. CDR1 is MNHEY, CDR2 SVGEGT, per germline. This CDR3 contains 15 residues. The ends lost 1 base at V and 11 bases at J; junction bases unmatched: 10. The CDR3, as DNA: TGTGCCAGCAGTTACTTAGGACAGGGGGGCAATGAGCAGTACTTC. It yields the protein CASSYLGQGGNEQYF.

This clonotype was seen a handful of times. CDR3 loop: CALTSLVPDTQYF. DNA for the CDR3: TGTGCCCTAACGAGTTTGGTCCCAGATACGCAGTATTTT. The chain uses TRBV7-9 and TRBJ2-3; D remains unclear. Germline CDR1 reads SEHNR; CDR2 reads FQNEAQ (reference sequence). The CDR3 is 13 amino acids. Trimming removed 11 bases from V and 4 bases from J, with 16 bases in between.

The CDR3 coding sequence is TGCGCCAGCAGCCAAGAAACTAGCGGGGCCTCCTACAATGAGCAGTTCTTC. Protein: CASSQETSGASYNEQFF. The chain couples TRBV4-1 to TRBJ2-1; 10 positions match TRBD2. In germline, CDR1 is MGHRA, CDR2 YSYEKL. V gave up 0 bases and J gave up 0 bases; unmatched junction bases: 2. This CDR3 has 17 amino acids.

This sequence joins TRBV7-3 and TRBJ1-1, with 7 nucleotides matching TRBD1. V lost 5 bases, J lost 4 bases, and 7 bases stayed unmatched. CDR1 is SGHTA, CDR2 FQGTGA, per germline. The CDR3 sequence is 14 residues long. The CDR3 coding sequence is TGTGCCAGCAGCCTCACGACAGGGCGCACTGAAGCTTTCTTT. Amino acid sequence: CASSLTTGRTEAFF.